Sequencing of this TCR beta chain was carried out in a study of CD8 T cells in Susac syndrome. CDR1 and CDR2 (germline): GTSNPN, SVGIG (reference sequence). The CDR3 runs to 13 residues. Trimming took off 5 bases at V and 4 bases at J, with 14 bases between the two ends. Blood CD8+ and CD4+ T cells underwent high-throughput TCR beta sequencing. With random hexamers, reverse transcription was performed on 0.5 to 1 ug of RNA. TCRdb re-derived calls from the immunoSEQ multiplex PCR reads in MiXCR, one entry per CDR3 protein. The data contain 200,000 to 250,000 distinct CDR3 sequences, roughly 96% of them singletons.

This receptor was identified in a human donor with multiple sclerosis. V gene TRBV30 combines with J gene TRBJ1-1, with D hard to call. Material: CD4+ T cells from PBMCs. For the CDR3, the DNA is TGTGCCTGGGCAACTTCTACTGGCACTGAAGCTTTCTTT. Translating it yields CAWATSTGTEAFF.